This TCR beta chain originates from a study of cytomegalovirus exposure and HLA in healthy donors. Findings and limits, study-wide: It has been reported that TCR beta sequences accurately predicted the HLA-A and HLA-B alleles of most subjects.

The PCR made use of 60 Vbeta and 13 Jbeta primers. Sequencing was performed with immunoSEQ multiplex PCR; in TCRdb, only in-frame clones are kept and a portion is missing. The sample lists approximately 210,000 clones; 60% to 80% were seen once. In the case of this clone: The antigen remains unidentified.

The CDR3 has 14 residues. The V end was cut by 2 bases, the J end by 5 bases, with 13 bases between. From germline, CDR1 is SGHTA and CDR2 FQGNSA. The sample was PBMCs. The TCR originated in a male donor in good health and CMV-seronegative. This rearrangement joins TRBV7-2 to TRBJ2-7; D possibly corresponds to TRBD2 (5 bases). The CDR3 loop reads CASSLTLAANEQYF. The CDR3 DNA follows: TGTGCCAGCAGCTTAACGCTAGCCGCCAACGAGCAGTACTTC. Full variable domain (rest looked up from reference TRBV7-2 and TRBJ2-7): GAGVSQSPSNKVTEKGKDVELRCDPISGHTALYWYRQSLGQGLEFLIYFQGNSAPDKSGLPSDRFSAERTGGSVSTLTIQRTQQEDSAVYLCASSLTLAANEQYFGPGTRLTVT.